One and the same sample provided the 6 T cell receptor beta chains below, sequenced in a study of technical replicates of blood from a few donors. Using immunoSEQ multiplex PCR, the repertoire was profiled, and TCRdb retains in-frame clones only, with some absent. The sample has just under 60,000 clones, about 94% seen once. The sequenced sample consisted of PBMCs. These receptors came from a human donor in good health. Some clones in this sample may be carry-over from other donors' samples.

The chain has TRBV5-4 and TRBJ1-2; TRBD1 might be the D (6 bases). The CDR3 spans 12 residues. Germline values: CDR1 SGHNT, CDR2 YYREEE (reference sequence). Trimming left V 3 bases short and J 13 bases short, with 16 bases between. The CDR3 protein is CASSSLAGVVTF. For the CDR3, the DNA is TGTGCCAGCAGCTCCCTCGCAGGGGTGGTCACCTTC.

Written as DNA, the CDR3 is TGTGCCAGCAGCTTTTCTCCAGGATTTAACTATGGCTACACCTTC. Translated: CASSFSPGFNYGYTF. The V call is TRBV5-6, the J call TRBJ1-2; no clear D gene. This CDR3 is 15 amino acids long. Germline loops: CDR1 SGHDT, CDR2 YYEEEE. V was trimmed by 2 bases and J by 1 base, leaving 12 bases between them.

The CDR3 nucleotides read TGTGCCAGCAGTTCAACTAGCGGGAGGAACACCGGGGAGCTGTTTTTT. Translating gives CASSSTSGRNTGELFF. The rearrangement joins TRBV6-5 to TRBJ2-2; 11 nucleotides align to TRBD2. The CDR3 is 16 amino acids. J was trimmed by 1 base and V by 4 bases; bases with no gene match: 2. Germline V gene sequence: CDR1 MNHEY, CDR2 SVGAGI.

The rearrangement uses TRBV5-1 and TRBJ1-4, with 9 nucleotides matching TRBD1. V lost 6 bases and J lost 7; bases outside the gene matches: 7. Germline values: CDR1 SGHRS, CDR2 YFSETQ. The CDR3 has 14 residues. The CDR3 loop is CASTQGQGREKLFF. The CDR3 DNA sequence: TGCGCCAGCACCCAAGGACAGGGGCGTGAAAAACTGTTTTTT.

The rearrangement uses TRBV29-1 and TRBJ2-7; D is possibly TRBD1 (5 bases). Germline V CDR1 and CDR2: SQVTM, ANQGSEA. The germline V and J ends were trimmed by 0 bases and 6 bases, with 24 bases remaining between them. The CDR3 contains 17 residues. CDR3 DNA sequence: TGCAGCGTTGAAGACGCCAGGGATCTGGTCCCCCGATGCGAGCAGTACTTC. Translating it yields CSVEDARDLVPRCEQYF.

The chain joins TRBV19 to TRBJ1-5; the D gene is possibly TRBD1 (5 bases). Trimming stripped 1 base from V and 8 bases from J, with 12 bases between. The CDR3 is 14 amino acids. Germline-derived CDR1 and CDR2 are LNHDA and SQIVND (reference sequence). The CDR3 region has the DNA TGTGCCAGTAGTATAGGCAGGGATGAGAAGCCCCAGCATTTT. It specifies CASSIGRDEKPQHF.